Shown below are 12 T cell receptor beta chains from a single sample sequenced in a study of HIV-infected patients and healthy controls. No cell fractionation was done, so the repertoire covers all unsorted peripheral blood T cells. cDNA was made from around 0.5 ug RNA using alpha and beta constant primers. Separate chain-specific third strand synthesis with multiplexing indices produced the alpha and beta libraries. TCRdb ran MiXCR on the 5' RACE reads and lists one entry per CDR3 protein. The sample has 10,000 to 12,000 distinct CDR3 sequences, around 8% seen once; the top ten hold 5.8%. The sample taken for sequencing was blood. Every receptor here comes from an adult in good health.

This clonotype was recorded at least ten times. The CDR3 DNA is TGTGCCAGCAGTTTTTCGGTCGGCCCGTCCCCCTACTTCGAGCAGTACTTC. Encoded protein: CASSFSVGPSPYFEQYF. The gene calls are TRBV12-3 or TRBV12-4 and TRBJ2-7; D unresolved. The V end was cut by 3 bases, the J end by 6 bases, with 24 bases between. The CDR3 runs 17 residues.

By share of the sample, this clonotype is medium-sized. CDR3 in DNA: TGTGCCAGCAGCTCAAATCTGTTACAGGGGGCCGGGGAGCTGTTTTTT. It specifies CASSSNLLQGAGELFF. This chain connects TRBV11-2 to TRBJ2-2; TRBD1 agrees at 8 bases. The germline V gene has CDR1 SGHAT and CDR2 FQNNGV. The ends lost 4 bases at V and 6 bases at J; junction bases unmatched: 10. This CDR3 comprises 16 residues.

Remarks on this clonotype: A much larger clone sits a single nucleotide away, making a read error possible. The rearrangement joins TRBV6-5 to TRBJ2-3; 9 nucleotides match TRBD1. The CDR3 length is 14 residues. The trim removed 5 bases at V and 11 bases at J, leaving 11 bases unmatched. Germline lookup yields CDR1 MNHEY and CDR2 SVGAGI. The chain's CDR3 is CASSAPGQGIMQYF. DNA of the CDR3: TGTGCCAGCAGTGCACCGGGACAGGGTATTATGCAGTATTTT.

V is TRBV6-5 and J is TRBJ1-1, with TRBD1 matching over 10 bases. Germline V gene data show CDR1 as MNHEY and CDR2 as SVGAGI. V lost 6 bases, J lost 0 bases, and 7 bases stayed unmatched. The CDR3 loop spans 16 amino acids. This chain's CDR3 is CASSSDRGLMNTEAFF. The DNA for the CDR3 is TGTGCCAGCAGCTCCGACAGGGGGCTTATGAACACTGAAGCTTTCTTT.

This clonotype is labeled as medium-sized. The chain links TRBV7-2 to TRBJ2-1; tentative D call: TRBD2 (6 bases). Trimming took 2 bases from V and 7 from J, leaving 12 bases between them. CDR3 size: 14 residues. The V gene's germline CDR1 is SGHTA and CDR2 FQGNSA. This CDR3 reads CASSLLSRGNEQFF. CDR3 nucleotide sequence: TGTGCCAGCAGCTTATTGTCCCGGGGGAATGAGCAGTTCTTC.

This clonotype is medium-sized by share. The chain is built from TRBV11-2 and TRBJ2-7; no firm D call. CDR3 length: 13 residues. The V end was cut by 1 base, the J end by 0 bases, with 4 bases between. The germline V gene encodes CDR1 SGHAT and CDR2 FQNNGV. CDR3 amino acids: CASSLGDSYEQYF. The CDR3 nucleotides read TGTGCCAGCAGCTTAGGGGACTCCTACGAGCAGTACTTC.

The chain links TRBV7-7 to TRBJ1-1; 8 bases match TRBD1. V gave up 5 bases and J gave up 5 bases; unmatched junction bases: 4. The CDR3 spans 13 residues. CDR1 SSHAT and CDR2 FNYEAQ come from the germline V gene (reference sequence). The CDR3 is CASSVDRGTEAFF. The CDR3 DNA reads as TGTGCCAGCAGCGTCGACAGGGGAACTGAAGCTTTCTTT.

By share, this clonotype ranks as medium-sized. V usage is TRBV28 and J usage is TRBJ2-7, with TRBD2 matching over 8 bases. The trim removed 5 bases at V and 1 base at J, leaving 13 bases unmatched. The CDR3 extends over 17 amino acids. Looked up from germline, CDR1 is MDHEN and CDR2 is SYDVKM. The CDR3 protein is CASSLEMGGTRSYEQYF. Written as DNA, the CDR3 is TGTGCCAGCAGTCTCGAAATGGGTGGGACTAGATCCTACGAGCAGTACTTC.

In its sample, this clonotype is medium-sized. The gene calls are TRBV19 and TRBJ2-5, with 7 nucleotides matching TRBD2. The CDR3 totals 14 residues. Germline assignment: CDR1 LNHDA and CDR2 SQIVND (reference sequence). V was clipped by 3 bases and J by 5 bases; unmatched bases: 6. This CDR3 reads CASSMGGPPETQYF. CDR3 nucleotide sequence: TGTGCCAGTAGTATGGGAGGGCCCCCGGAGACCCAGTACTTC. The whole variable domain, remainder taken from reference TRBV19 and TRBJ2-5, is DGGITQSPKYLFRKEGQNVTLSCEQNLNHDAMYWYRQDPGQGLRLIYYSQIVNDFQKGDIAEGYSVSREKKESFPLTVTSAQKNPTAFYLCASSMGGPPETQYFGPGTRLLVL.

This clonotype appeared a few times. V is TRBV28 and J is TRBJ2-3; 9 bases fit TRBD2. J was trimmed by 5 bases and V by 10 bases; bases with no gene match: 16. The CDR3 is 16 residues long. Germline V gene data show CDR1 as MDHEN and CDR2 as SYDVKM. CDR3 in amino acids: CATSQWVAGEIDTQYF. Here the CDR3 DNA reads TGTGCCACCTCCCAATGGGTAGCGGGAGAGATAGATACGCAGTATTTT.

By sample share, this clonotype is medium-sized. V usage is TRBV7-2 and J usage is TRBJ2-1, with D maybe TRBD2 (5 bases). The CDR3 has 15 amino acids. Per germline, CDR1 SGHTA and CDR2 FQGNSA. V lost 4 bases, J lost 0 bases, and 10 bases lay in between. This CDR3 is CASSSQGSSYNEQFF. CDR3 bases: TGTGCCAGCAGCTCCCAAGGGAGCTCCTACAATGAGCAGTTCTTC.

This clonotype was observed many times. V and J are TRBV19 and TRBJ2-2; TRBD2 matches 13 bases. Germline CDR1 reads LNHDA; CDR2 reads SQIVND (reference sequence). The CDR3 loop spans 20 amino acids. The V and J ends lost 3 bases and 0 bases, in that order; junction bases with no gene match: 10. The CDR3 spells CASSMQPGLAGNTNTGELFF. CDR3 nucleotides: TGTGCCAGTAGTATGCAACCGGGACTAGCGGGAAACACGAACACCGGGGAGCTGTTTTTT.